These 5 T cell receptor beta chains originate from one sample sequenced in a study of blood T cell repertoires in COVID-19. Libraries were prepared by immunoSEQ multiplex PCR; TCRdb keeps only in-frame clonotypes and omits some of them. The table has 60,000 or so clones, approximately 86% seen once. The specimen was peripheral blood. Receptors were obtained from a man aged 60 to 75 with acute or convalescent COVID-19.

The J gene is TRBJ2-1, the V gene TRBV28; 13 nucleotides align to TRBD2. The V and J ends lost 6 bases and 1 base, in that order; junction bases with no gene match: 9. Germline-derived CDR1 and CDR2 are MDHEN and SYDVKM. The CDR3 runs 18 residues. CDR3 DNA sequence: TGTGCCAGCAGACCAATGAAACTAGCGGGAGGGTCCTACAATGAGCAGTTCTTC. Amino acids: CASRPMKLAGGSYNEQFF.

The genes are TRBV6-5 and TRBJ2-1, with D possibly matching TRBD2 (5 bases). V was cut by 7 bases and J by 5 bases, with 15 bases left in between. CDR1 and CDR2 (germline): MNHEY, SVGAGI. This CDR3 spans 14 amino acids. In nucleotides, the CDR3 is TGTGCCAGCACGCGCCACCTCGGGGACAATGAGCAGTTCTTC. This translates into CASTRHLGDNEQFF.

This chain connects TRBV3-1 (or the pseudogene TRBV3-2) to TRBJ2-5; a weak D match, TRBD2 (7 bases). Germline assignment: CDR1 LGHDT and CDR2 YNNKEL (reference sequence). V gave up 4 bases and J gave up 4 bases, with 19 bases separating them. The CDR3 runs 16 residues. The CDR3 sequence: CASSLPVWGGAETQYF. CDR3 sequence (DNA): TGTGCCAGCAGCCTACCCGTATGGGGGGGCGCAGAGACCCAGTACTTC.

The V and J genes are TRBV11-2 and TRBJ1-1; possible D gene TRBD1, 5 bases. V was trimmed by 5 bases and J by 1 base, leaving 8 bases between them. Per the germline V gene, CDR1 is SGHAT and CDR2 is FQNNGV. The CDR3 runs 13 residues. CDR3 loop: CASSRDRNTEAFF. The CDR3 DNA is TGTGCCAGCAGCCGAGACAGGAACACTGAAGCTTTCTTT.

The V gene is TRBV25-1, the J gene TRBJ1-2; 10 nucleotides line up with TRBD1. This CDR3 is built from 15 residues. V lost 2 bases and J lost 7; bases outside the gene matches: 7. Germline V gene data show CDR1 as MGHDK and CDR2 as SYGVNS. CDR3 residues: CASSEPTGGPGGYTF. The CDR3, as DNA: TGTGCCAGCAGTGAACCGACAGGGGGCCCGGGTGGCTACACCTTC.